The 11 T cell receptor beta chains reported below all come from one sample, sequenced in a study of blood T cells in healthy people across ages. A J-beta primer mix and a sample-barcoded 5' primer were used in a second PCR of about 7 to 12 cycles. TCRdb re-derived calls from the 5' RACE reads in MiXCR, one entry per CDR3 protein. The repertoire holds about 1 million distinct CDR3 sequences, with 40% to 45% as singletons. Sequencing used blood. Receptor source: a woman aged 60-75 years in good health.

This clonotype was picked up a small number of times. The genes are TRBV20-1 and TRBJ2-1; 7 bases match TRBD1. The CDR3 length is 12 residues. The junction had 7 bases not matched to a gene; V was cut back by 7 bases and J by 7 bases. Germline V gene lookup returns CDR1 DFQATT and CDR2 SNEGSKA (reference sequence). The CDR3 nucleotides read TGCAGTGTCCAGACAGGGATGAATGAGCAGTTCTTC. Residues: CSVQTGMNEQFF.

The chain recombines TRBV4-1 with TRBJ1-6; maybe TRBD1 (5 bases). V was cut by 0 bases and J by 0 bases, with 9 bases left in between. The germline CDR1 and CDR2 sequences are MGHRA and YSYEKL. The CDR3 runs to 17 residues. The CDR3: CASSQDGGSSYNSPLHF. CDR3 coding DNA: TGCGCCAGCAGCCAAGATGGGGGTAGCTCCTATAATTCACCCCTCCACTTT.

The V and J genes are TRBV12-3 or TRBV12-4 and TRBJ2-3; D possibly corresponds to TRBD2 (6 bases). The CDR3 length is 16 residues. V was shortened by 1 base and J by 4 bases, with 15 bases between the two germline ends. CDR3 region: CASSLEGGIVADTQYF. The CDR3 DNA follows: TGTGCCAGCAGTTTAGAAGGCGGGATCGTCGCAGATACGCAGTATTTT.

The J gene is TRBJ2-5, the V gene TRBV3-1; 12 positions agree with TRBD2. With V trimmed by 3 bases and J by 5 bases, 10 bases remained unmatched. Germline CDR1 and CDR2: LGHDT and YNNKEL (reference sequence). The CDR3 covers 17 residues. CDR3 nucleotide sequence: TGTGCCAGCAGCCACCTGATGCTAGCGGGAGGGCTGGAGACCCAGTACTTC. This codes for CASSHLMLAGGLETQYF.

This chain links TRBV5-1 with TRBJ2-7, with a possible D match to TRBD1 (8 bases). Trimming shortened V by 0 bases and J by 7 bases, and 29 bases separated the two germline ends. CDR3 length: 19 amino acids. Germline V lookup: CDR1 SGHRS, CDR2 YFSETQ. The CDR3 sequence: CASSLVTGGGGGSYNEQYF. The CDR3 nucleotides are TGCGCCAGCAGCTTGGTTACAGGGGGGGGCGGGGGCTCCTACAATGAGCAGTACTTC.

This rearrangement joins TRBV7-2 to TRBJ2-7, with 7 bases aligning to TRBD2. The CDR3 totals 15 residues. Unmatched junction bases numbered 15, after V lost 7 bases and J lost 6 bases. Germline assignment: CDR1 SGHTA and CDR2 FQGNSA. CDR3 loop: CASNQVREYLSEQYF. The CDR3 nucleotides read TGTGCCAGCAACCAGGTGCGGGAGTACCTAAGCGAGCAGTACTTC.

A few counts support this clonotype. The V gene is TRBV4-2, the J gene TRBJ2-7; 7 bases align to TRBD2. V gave up 5 bases and J gave up 3 bases; unmatched junction bases: 7. Germline-derived CDR1 and CDR2 are LGHNA and YNFKEQ. The length of the CDR3 is 14 residues. This CDR3 is CASSIGAGNYEQYF. The CDR3 coding sequence is TGTGCCAGCAGCATCGGAGCGGGAAACTACGAGCAGTACTTC.

This clonotype was counted many times. The gene calls are TRBV7-3 and TRBJ1-2, with D unresolved. V gave up 3 bases and J gave up 2 bases, with 7 bases separating them. Germline-derived CDR1 and CDR2 are SGHTA and FQGTGA. CDR3 length equals 13 residues. CDR3 coding DNA: TGTGCCAGCAGCTTGACTGCGAACTATGGCTACACCTTC. Translating it yields CASSLTANYGYTF.

The sample holds a few counts of this clonotype. CDR3 nucleotides: TGCGCCAGCACCCCACTAGCGGGAGGATCTGGGGCCAACGTCCTGACTTTC. Residues: CASTPLAGGSGANVLTF. The chain links TRBV5-1 to TRBJ2-6, with TRBD2 identical over 12 bases. In germline, CDR1 is SGHRS, CDR2 YFSETQ. V trimming: 6 bases; J trimming: 1 base; junction bases outside the gene matches: 5. The CDR3 spans 17 residues.

The chain has TRBV20-1 and TRBJ2-5; D is possibly TRBD1 (5 bases). Matching the DNA end better, TRBJ2-7 makes the J call doubtful. Per the germline V gene, CDR1 is DFQATT and CDR2 is SNEGSKA (reference sequence). This CDR3 comprises 16 residues. DNA of the CDR3: TGCAGTGCTAGACCAGAAGGGGTGGCAGGATTTTACGAGCAGTACTTC. Encoded protein: CSARPEGVAGFYEQYF.

V is TRBV7-2 and J is TRBJ1-4; possible D gene TRBD1, 5 bases. Germline V lookup: CDR1 SGHTA, CDR2 FQGNSA. This CDR3 has 16 residues. V was trimmed by 1 base and J by 10 bases, leaving 19 bases between them. The chain's CDR3 is CASSLEVKGPVGKLFF. The CDR3 DNA sequence: TGTGCCAGCAGCTTAGAGGTTAAGGGACCGGTTGGAAAACTGTTTTTT.